The table lists the clone carrying this T cell receptor beta chain with many counts. The antigen is not known. This specimen comes from a study of response to subunit inactivated influenza vaccine. Whole-study results and caveats: The authors proposed limited new T cell recruitment per seasonal influenza vaccination.

TCRdb used MiXCR to reprocess the RT-PCR reads, holding one entry per CDR3 protein. Here the sample spans 650,000 to 850,000 distinct CDR3 sequences, approximately 15% being singletons. This clonotype was sampled from a man aged 45-60 years who received an inactivated influenza vaccine. Material: PBMCs from blood, obtained around 14 days before vaccination.

The CDR3 DNA reads TGTGCCAGCAGCGTAGTGGCGGGAGGGCCGAATGAGCAGTTCTTC. It codes for CASSVVAGGPNEQFF. V usage is TRBV9 and J usage is TRBJ2-1, with 9 bases that match TRBD2. CDR1 SGDLS and CDR2 YYNGEE come from the germline V gene. The J segment lost 7 bases and the V segment lost 0 bases, leaving 5 bases of the junction unmatched. The length of the CDR3 is 15 residues.